Listed below are T cell receptor beta chains from one sample, sequenced in a study of blood T cell repertoires in COVID-19. Produced via immunoSEQ multiplex PCR; TCRdb's table is partial and in-frame only. In the table there are some 100,000 clones, over 75% of which are singletons. The sample was peripheral blood. The source is a man older than 75 with active or convalescent COVID-19. Each CDR3 is given with its conserved first and last residue. The order of the fields is CDR3 DNA, CDR3 protein, D gene, V gene, J gene, clone size. A D gene is named only where the DNA matches it firmly. Not all rows give a size; the values are once, few, many and, for expanded clones, a class.

CDR3nt: TGTGCCAGCAGTCCCCGGACATTTACCAATGAGCAGTTCTTC
CDR3aa: CASSPRTFTNEQFF
d_gene: NA
v_gene: TRBV6-5
j_gene: TRBJ2-1
abundance: NA

CDR3nt: TGCGCCAGCAGCCCTCCACAGCCTCCCGGGGCCAACGTCCTGACTTTC
CDR3aa: CASSPPQPPGANVLTF
d_gene: NA
v_gene: TRBV5-1
j_gene: TRBJ2-6
abundance: once

CDR3nt: TGTGCCAGCAGTTTACGCAGAAATGAAAAACTGTTTTTT
CDR3aa: CASSLRRNEKLFF
d_gene: NA
v_gene: TRBV27
j_gene: TRBJ1-4
abundance: NA

CDR3nt: TGCAGCGTTGAACTCCAGGGTACAGATACGCAGTATTTT
CDR3aa: CSVELQGTDTQYF
d_gene: NA
v_gene: TRBV29-1
j_gene: TRBJ2-3
abundance: NA

CDR3nt: TGTGCCAGCAGTGGTATCGGGTCGCAGCGGGAGCTGTTTTTT
CDR3aa: CASSGIGSQRELFF
d_gene: NA
v_gene: TRBV2
j_gene: TRBJ2-2
abundance: NA

CDR3nt: TGCGCCAGCAGCTTGGAGGGGGATGGTCGGCCCCAGCATTTT
CDR3aa: CASSLEGDGRPQHF
d_gene: NA
v_gene: TRBV5-1
j_gene: TRBJ1-5
abundance: NA

CDR3nt: TGTGCCAGCAGTTTCCCCGGACAGGGGGCCACTGAAGCTTTCTTT
CDR3aa: CASSFPGQGATEAFF
d_gene: TRBD1
v_gene: TRBV28
j_gene: TRBJ1-1
abundance: NA

CDR3nt: TGTGCCAGCAGCCCCGCGTGGGGACAGGGTTCCTATAATTCACCCCTCCACTTT
CDR3aa: CASSPAWGQGSYNSPLHF
d_gene: TRBD1
v_gene: TRBV3-1/TRBV3-2
j_gene: TRBJ1-6
abundance: NA

CDR3nt: TGTGCCAGCAGCTTAGAGGGACAGGGGGTGACTAATGAAAAACTGTTTTTT
CDR3aa: CASSLEGQGVTNEKLFF
d_gene: TRBD1
v_gene: TRBV7-2
j_gene: TRBJ1-4
abundance: NA

CDR3nt: TGTGCCAGCAGCATGGAGGGAAGGAATCAGCCCCAGCATTTT
CDR3aa: CASSMEGRNQPQHF
d_gene: NA
v_gene: TRBV7-8
j_gene: TRBJ1-5
abundance: NA

CDR3nt: TGTGCCAGCATCCGGGACACCAGGGCGGCGAACACCGGGGAGCTGTTTTTT
CDR3aa: CASIRDTRAANTGELFF
d_gene: NA
v_gene: TRBV27
j_gene: TRBJ2-2
abundance: NA

CDR3nt: TGTGCCAGTACCCCCTCCGGGGTCGGGAACACTGAAGCTTTCTTT
CDR3aa: CASTPSGVGNTEAFF
d_gene: NA
v_gene: TRBV19
j_gene: TRBJ1-1
abundance: NA

CDR3nt: TGTGCCAGCAGCCCTAACTACGAGCAGTACTTC
CDR3aa: CASSPNYEQYF
d_gene: NA
v_gene: TRBV7-9
j_gene: TRBJ2-7
abundance: NA

CDR3nt: TGCGCCAGCAGCCAAGCGTCTCCGCGGGGGCCACAGTTCTTC
CDR3aa: CASSQASPRGPQFF
d_gene: NA
v_gene: TRBV4-1
j_gene: TRBJ2-1
abundance: NA

CDR3nt: TGTGCCATCAAAGGGGCAATCTATAATTCACCCCTCCACTTT
CDR3aa: CAIKGAIYNSPLHF
d_gene: NA
v_gene: TRBV10-3
j_gene: TRBJ1-6
abundance: NA

CDR3nt: TGTGCCAGCAGTGAACTGCCAGGAGGGGATCAGCCCCAGCATTTT
CDR3aa: CASSELPGGDQPQHF
d_gene: NA
v_gene: TRBV2
j_gene: TRBJ1-5
abundance: NA

CDR3nt: TGTGCCAGCAGCGGTAGCGGGGGGCTCCTCACAGATACGCAGTATTTT
CDR3aa: CASSGSGGLLTDTQYF
d_gene: TRBD2
v_gene: TRBV9
j_gene: TRBJ2-3
abundance: once